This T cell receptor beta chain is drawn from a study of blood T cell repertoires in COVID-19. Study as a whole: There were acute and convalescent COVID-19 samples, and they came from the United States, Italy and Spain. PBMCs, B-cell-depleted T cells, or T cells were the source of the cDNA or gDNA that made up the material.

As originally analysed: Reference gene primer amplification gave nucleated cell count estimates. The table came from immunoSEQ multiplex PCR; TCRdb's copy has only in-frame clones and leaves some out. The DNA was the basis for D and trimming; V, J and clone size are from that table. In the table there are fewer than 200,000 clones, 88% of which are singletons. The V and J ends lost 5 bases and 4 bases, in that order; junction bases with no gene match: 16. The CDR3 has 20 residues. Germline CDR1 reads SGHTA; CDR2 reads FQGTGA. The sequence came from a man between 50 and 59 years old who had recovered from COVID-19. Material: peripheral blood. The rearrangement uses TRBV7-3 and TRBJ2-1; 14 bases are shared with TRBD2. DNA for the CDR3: TGTGCCAGCAGCATGGGCATCGGGACTAGCGGGAGACGGGGGTACAATGAGCAGTTCTTC. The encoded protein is CASSMGIGTSGRRGYNEQFF.